The T cell receptor beta chain described here comes from a study of cytomegalovirus exposure and HLA in healthy donors. Background on the study: One earlier analysis, a look at some 180 million T cells, found approximately 120 million unique TCR beta sequences.

The PCR used 60 Vbeta and 13 Jbeta primers. This table comes from immunoSEQ multiplex PCR, and its TCRdb copy is limited to in-frame clones, with some not included. The data contain approximately 100,000 clones, 85% of them seen just once; the ten biggest clones take up 6.5% to 8.5%. From germline, CDR1 is SEHNR and CDR2 FQNEAQ (reference sequence). The CDR3 consists of 16 residues. V lost 5 bases to trimming and J lost 7 bases; unmatched junction nucleotides: 11. Study-level findings and limits: In a later analysis, common viral pathogens appeared linked to several of the most significant clusters. Researchers reported from a later analysis that most CMV-associated TCR beta chains appeared HLA-restricted.

Note on this clone: Antigen: not known.

The sample was PBMCs. The chain employs TRBV7-9 and TRBJ2-3, with 11 bases identical to TRBD1. The source is a man aged 35 to 55 in good health and CMV-seropositive. The CDR3 DNA sequence: TGTGCCAGCAGCGCGAGCGGGACAGGGGGTAAAAATACGCAGTATTTT. Amino acid sequence: CASSASGTGGKNTQYF.